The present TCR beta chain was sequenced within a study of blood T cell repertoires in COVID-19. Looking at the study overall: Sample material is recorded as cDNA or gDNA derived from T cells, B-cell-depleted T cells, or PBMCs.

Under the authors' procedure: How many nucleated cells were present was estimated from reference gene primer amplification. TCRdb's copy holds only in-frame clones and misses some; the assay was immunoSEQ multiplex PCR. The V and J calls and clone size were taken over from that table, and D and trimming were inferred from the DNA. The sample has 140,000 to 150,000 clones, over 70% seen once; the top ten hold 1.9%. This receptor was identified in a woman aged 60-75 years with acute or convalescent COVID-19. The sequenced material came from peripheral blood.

CDR3 region: CASSNGGRGKAGSSYNEQFF. Written as DNA, the CDR3 is TGTGCCAGCAGCAACGGCGGGAGGGGGAAGGCGGGAAGCTCCTACAATGAGCAGTTCTTC. The V and J genes are TRBV6-4 and TRBJ2-1; 9 bases agree with TRBD2. After removal of 6 bases from V and 0 bases from J, the junction contained 18 bases not matched to a gene. The length of the CDR3 is 20 residues. The germline V gene encodes CDR1 MRHNA and CDR2 SNTAGT.